This T cell receptor (beta chain) was obtained from a study of neurological immune-mediated disorders. In this sample, this clonotype turned up many times. The antigen is not known. Via MiXCR, TCRdb re-called the 5' RACE reads, giving one row per CDR3 protein. The sample has 27,000 or so distinct CDR3 sequences, around a fifth seen once; the top ten hold 16%. V shed 6 bases and J 4 bases; nucleotides not matched to a gene: 2. The CDR3 contains 12 residues. In germline, CDR1 is DFQATT, CDR2 SNEGSKA (reference sequence). Study-level results: In HTLV-1-associated myelopathy, TCR clonal expansion was greatest, and in multiple sclerosis it was least, below healthy controls.

A total of 2 million PBMCs stored at -80 degrees C provided the unsorted libraries. Sequencing input: PBMCs. This chain connects TRBV20-1 to TRBJ1-2, with 10 positions matching TRBD1. The origin of this receptor is a woman in her sixties in good health. CDR3 DNA sequence: TGCAGTGCAGGACAGGGGGGCTATGGCTACACCTTC. Translation: CSAGQGGYGYTF.